A single T cell receptor (beta chain) is shown here with its context. Germline V gene lookup returns CDR1 LGHDT and CDR2 YNNKEL (reference sequence). CDR3 size: 15 residues. V dropped 1 base and J dropped 5; count of bases not matched to a gene: 6. The data were obtained in a study of blood T cell repertoires in COVID-19. Study context: Specimens from acute and convalescent COVID-19 originated in the United States, Italy and Spain. PBMCs, B-cell-depleted T cells, or T cells were the source of the cDNA or gDNA that made up the material.

This table comes from immunoSEQ multiplex PCR, and its TCRdb copy is limited to in-frame clones, with some not included. In the table there are tens of thousands of clones, roughly 86% of which are singletons. The chain recombines TRBV3-1 (or the pseudogene TRBV3-2) with TRBJ1-2; 8 positions match TRBD1. What was sequenced was peripheral blood. This clonotype originated in a man aged 45-65 years with active or convalescent COVID-19. The CDR3 region is CASSQGAGGTYGYTF. CDR3 in DNA: TGTGCCAGCAGCCAAGGGGCAGGGGGCACGTATGGCTACACCTTC.